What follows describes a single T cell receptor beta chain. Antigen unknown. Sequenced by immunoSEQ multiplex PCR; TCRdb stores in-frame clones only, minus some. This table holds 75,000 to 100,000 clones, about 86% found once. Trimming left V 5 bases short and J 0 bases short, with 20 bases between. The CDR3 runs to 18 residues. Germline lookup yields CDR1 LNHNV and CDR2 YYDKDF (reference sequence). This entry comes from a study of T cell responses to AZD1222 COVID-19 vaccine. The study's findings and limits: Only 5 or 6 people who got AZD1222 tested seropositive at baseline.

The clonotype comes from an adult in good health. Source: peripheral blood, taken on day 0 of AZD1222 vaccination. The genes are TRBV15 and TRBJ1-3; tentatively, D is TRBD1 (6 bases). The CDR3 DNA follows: TGTGCCACCAGCTTCACAGGGCCCGGGAGCTACTCTGGAAACACCATATATTTT. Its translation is CATSFTGPGSYSGNTIYF.